Listed below are T cell receptor beta chains from one sample, sequenced in a study of monozygotic twins with inflammatory bowel disease. From the 5' RACE reads, TCRdb lists one entry per CDR3 protein and no DNA. This repertoire includes some 400,000 distinct CDR3 sequences. Material for sequencing was blood. Every receptor here comes from a human donor with ulcerative colitis or Crohn's disease, or a healthy co-twin of an affected twin (not recorded which). CDR3s include the opening cysteine and the closing phenylalanine or tryptophan.

V gene,J gene,CDR3 protein
TRBV27,TRBJ1-6,CASSRAIAGNSPLHF
TRBV25-1,TRBJ1-1,CASSELTNTEAFF
TRBV6-5,TRBJ1-5,CASSYSAGGFGNQPQHF
TRBV12-5,TRBJ2-6,CASGQPRTGDSGANVLTF
TRBV9,TRBJ2-7,CASSVGPVSYEQYF
TRBV27,TRBJ1-5,CASSPGLLWTGGGNQPQHF
TRBV20-1,TRBJ2-7,CSALLGLAYEQYF
TRBV19,TRBJ2-3,CASSIAGTPTSTDTQYF
TRBV27,TRBJ2-1,CASSGLKGNNEQFF
TRBV5-1,TRBJ2-5,CASSLGFGKETQYF
TRBV2,TRBJ2-1,CASAQGAYNEQFF
TRBV5-1,TRBJ1-1,CASSRGGTGQNYEAFF
TRBV27,TRBJ1-4,CASSPWGRRAATNEKLFF
TRBV10-3,TRBJ2-5,CAISGSFNSPIFQETQYF
TRBV6-5,TRBJ1-5,CASSYSFGGAQPQHF
TRBV6-2/TRBV6-3,TRBJ2-5,CASSYFPRSFNQETQYF
TRBV4-2,TRBJ2-5,CASSPLGTAQETQYF
TRBV7-6,TRBJ2-7,CASSSSGRPYEQYF
TRBV5-1,TRBJ2-1,CASSSTTPSYNEQFF
TRBV4-2,TRBJ2-5,CASSQGTSSQETQYF
TRBV25-1,TRBJ1-2,CASSEYWGGYTF
TRBV7-9,TRBJ1-1,CASRQSGVGTEAFF
TRBV12-3/TRBV12-4,TRBJ2-3,CASSWLAGGTDTQYF
TRBV4-3,TRBJ2-1,CASSLMPPGSSYNEQFF
TRBV15,TRBJ2-5,CATSLKETQYF
TRBV5-1,TRBJ1-1,CASSLNMNTEAFF
TRBV3-1,TRBJ1-5,CASSLSVTPSNQPQHF
TRBV7-9,TRBJ2-1,CASSSSSGGNYNEQFF
TRBV4-3,TRBJ2-2,CASSHYRANTGELFF
TRBV29-1,TRBJ1-1,CSVGPEGGTAFF
TRBV6-1,TRBJ2-5,CATEAAQEIQYF
TRBV3-1,TRBJ2-2,CASSHGLAGDPSPGELFF
TRBV18,TRBJ1-1,CASSPNGPQGWIVEAFF
TRBV24-1,TRBJ2-7,CATSDPGYNEQYF
TRBV4-2,TRBJ2-4,CASSQDLEPGSKNIQYF
TRBV7-9,TRBJ1-5,CASSSMDREYQPQHF
TRBV7-2,TRBJ1-1,CASSLPPGQGHPEAFF
TRBV9,TRBJ2-3,CASSAQDTQYF
TRBV28,TRBJ2-7,CASSPPGLAIYEQYF
TRBV4-1,TRBJ2-1,CASSQGLADDSYNEQFF
TRBV5-4,TRBJ2-2,CASSLAVAGQYTGELFF